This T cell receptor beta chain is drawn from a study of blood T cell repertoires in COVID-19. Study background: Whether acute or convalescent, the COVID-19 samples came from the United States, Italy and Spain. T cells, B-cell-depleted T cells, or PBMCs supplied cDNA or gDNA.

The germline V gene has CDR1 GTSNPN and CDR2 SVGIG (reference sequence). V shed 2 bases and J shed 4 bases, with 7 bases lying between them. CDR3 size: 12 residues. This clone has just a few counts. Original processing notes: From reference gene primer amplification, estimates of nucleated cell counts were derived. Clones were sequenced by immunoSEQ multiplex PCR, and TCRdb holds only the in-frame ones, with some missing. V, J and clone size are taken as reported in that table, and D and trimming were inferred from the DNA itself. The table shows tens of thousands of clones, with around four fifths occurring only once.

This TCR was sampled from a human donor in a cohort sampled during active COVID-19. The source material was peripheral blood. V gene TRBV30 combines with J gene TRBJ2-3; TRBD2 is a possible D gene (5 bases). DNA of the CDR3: TGTGCCTGGAGTCGGGGAGCAGATACGCAGTATTTT. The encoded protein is CAWSRGADTQYF.